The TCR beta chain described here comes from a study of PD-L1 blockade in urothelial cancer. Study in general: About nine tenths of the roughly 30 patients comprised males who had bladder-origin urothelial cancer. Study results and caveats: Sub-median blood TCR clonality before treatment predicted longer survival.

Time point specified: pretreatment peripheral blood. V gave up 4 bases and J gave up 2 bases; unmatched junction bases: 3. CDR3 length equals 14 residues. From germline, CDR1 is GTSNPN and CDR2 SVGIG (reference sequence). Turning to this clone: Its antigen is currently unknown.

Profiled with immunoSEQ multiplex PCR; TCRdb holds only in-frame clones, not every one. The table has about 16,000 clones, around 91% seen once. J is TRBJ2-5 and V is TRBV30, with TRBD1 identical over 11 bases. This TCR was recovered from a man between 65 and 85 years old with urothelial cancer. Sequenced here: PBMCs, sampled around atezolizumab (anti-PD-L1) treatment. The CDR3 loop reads CAWIGDRGQETQYF. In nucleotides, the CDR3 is TGTGCCTGGATAGGGGACAGGGGGCAAGAGACCCAGTACTTC. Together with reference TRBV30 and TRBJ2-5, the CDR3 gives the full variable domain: SQTIHQWPATLVQPVGSPLSLECTVEGTSNPNLYWYRQAAGRGLQLLFYSVGIGQISSEVPQNLSASRPQDRQFILSSKKLLLSDSGFYLCAWIGDRGQETQYFGPGTRLLVL.